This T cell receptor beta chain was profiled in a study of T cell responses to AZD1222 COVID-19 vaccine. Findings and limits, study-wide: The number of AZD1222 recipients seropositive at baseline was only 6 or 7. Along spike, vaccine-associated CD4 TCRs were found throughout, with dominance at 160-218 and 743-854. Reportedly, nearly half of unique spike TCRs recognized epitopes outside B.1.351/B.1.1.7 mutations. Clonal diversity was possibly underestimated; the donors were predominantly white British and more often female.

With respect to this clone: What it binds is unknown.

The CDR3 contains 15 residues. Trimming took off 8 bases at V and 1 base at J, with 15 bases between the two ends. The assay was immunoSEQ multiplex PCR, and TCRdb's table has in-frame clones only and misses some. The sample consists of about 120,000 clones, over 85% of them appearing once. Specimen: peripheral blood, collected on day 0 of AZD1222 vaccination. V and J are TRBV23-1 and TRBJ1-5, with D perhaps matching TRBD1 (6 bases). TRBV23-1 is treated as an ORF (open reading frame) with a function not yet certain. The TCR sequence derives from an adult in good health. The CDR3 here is CASPPEGGSNQPQHF. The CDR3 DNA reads TGCGCCAGCCCCCCGGAGGGGGGGAGCAATCAGCCCCAGCATTTT.